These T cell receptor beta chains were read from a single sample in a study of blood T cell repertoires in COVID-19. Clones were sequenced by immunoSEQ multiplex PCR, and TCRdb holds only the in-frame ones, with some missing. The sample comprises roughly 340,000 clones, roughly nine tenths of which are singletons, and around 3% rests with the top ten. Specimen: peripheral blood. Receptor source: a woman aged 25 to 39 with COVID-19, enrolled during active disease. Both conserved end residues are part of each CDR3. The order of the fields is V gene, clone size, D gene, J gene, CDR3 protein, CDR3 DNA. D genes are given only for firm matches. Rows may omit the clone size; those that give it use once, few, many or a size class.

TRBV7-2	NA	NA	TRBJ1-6	CASSLSLAGNNSPLHF	TGTGCCAGCAGCTTAAGCTTGGCGGGAAATAATTCACCCCTCCACTTT
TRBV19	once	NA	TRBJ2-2	CASSTTGTGELFF	TGTGCCAGTAGTACCACAGGAACCGGGGAGCTGTTTTTT
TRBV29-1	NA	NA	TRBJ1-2	CSVLTVSYGYTF	TGCAGCGTTCTGACTGTCTCGTATGGCTACACCTTC
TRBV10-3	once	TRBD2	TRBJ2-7	CATLAGQTAYEQYF	TGTGCCACATTAGCGGGACAAACTGCCTACGAGCAGTACTTC
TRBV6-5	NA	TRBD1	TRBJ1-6	CASSYSGTANSPLHF	TGTGCCAGCAGTTACTCTGGGACAGCTAATTCACCCCTCCACTTT
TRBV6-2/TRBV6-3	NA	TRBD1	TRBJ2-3	CASSYSKTGADTQYF	TGTGCCAGCAGTTACTCGAAGACAGGGGCAGATACGCAGTATTTT
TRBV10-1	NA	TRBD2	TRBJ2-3	CASSRSGTPFPDTQYF	TGCGCCAGCAGTCGTAGCGGGACACCTTTTCCAGATACGCAGTATTTT
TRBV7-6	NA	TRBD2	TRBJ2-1	CASSLILAGGGDEQFF	TGTGCCAGCAGCCTCATTTTAGCGGGGGGGGGCGATGAGCAGTTCTTC
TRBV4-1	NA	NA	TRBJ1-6	CASSQELQGKGSPLHF	TGCGCCAGCAGCCAAGAGCTTCAGGGGAAGGGTTCACCCCTCCACTTT
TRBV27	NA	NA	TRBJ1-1	CASSLAQDSEAFF	TGTGCCAGCAGTTTAGCTCAGGACTCTGAAGCTTTCTTT
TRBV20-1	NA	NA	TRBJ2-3	CSAPEADTQYF	TGCAGTGCTCCCGAGGCAGATACGCAGTATTTT
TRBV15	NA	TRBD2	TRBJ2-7	CATSIERGGEQYF	TGTGCCACCAGCATCGAACGGGGGGGAGAGCAGTACTTC
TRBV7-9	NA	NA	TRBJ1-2	CASSSGTSANYGYTF	TGTGCCAGCAGCAGCGGGACATCCGCTAACTATGGCTACACCTTC
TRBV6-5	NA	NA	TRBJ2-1	CASNGGREQFF	TGTGCCAGCAATGGGGGGAGAGAGCAGTTCTTC
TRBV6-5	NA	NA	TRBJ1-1	CASTRLSGGNTEAFF	TGTGCCAGCACCCGGCTTTCCGGGGGGAACACTGAAGCTTTCTTT
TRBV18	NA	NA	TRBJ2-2	CASSPGGVITGELFF	TGTGCCAGCTCACCTGGGGGCGTTATCACCGGGGAGCTGTTTTTT
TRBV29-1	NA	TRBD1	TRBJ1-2	CSVGQGQDYGYTF	TGCAGCGTCGGACAGGGGCAAGACTATGGCTACACCTTC